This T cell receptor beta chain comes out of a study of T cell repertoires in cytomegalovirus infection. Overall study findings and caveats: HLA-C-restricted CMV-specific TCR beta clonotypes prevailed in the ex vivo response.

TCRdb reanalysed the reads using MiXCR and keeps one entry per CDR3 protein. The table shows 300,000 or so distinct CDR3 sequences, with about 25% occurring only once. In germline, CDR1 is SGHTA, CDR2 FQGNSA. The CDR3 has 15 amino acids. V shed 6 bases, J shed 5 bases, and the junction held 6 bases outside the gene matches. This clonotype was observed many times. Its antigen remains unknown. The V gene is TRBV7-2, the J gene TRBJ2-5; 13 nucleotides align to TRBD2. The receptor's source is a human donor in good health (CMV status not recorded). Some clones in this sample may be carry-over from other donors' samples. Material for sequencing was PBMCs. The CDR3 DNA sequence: TGTGCCAGCAGTGGAGGACTAGCGGGAGTTGAGACCCAGTACTTC. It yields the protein CASSGGLAGVETQYF.